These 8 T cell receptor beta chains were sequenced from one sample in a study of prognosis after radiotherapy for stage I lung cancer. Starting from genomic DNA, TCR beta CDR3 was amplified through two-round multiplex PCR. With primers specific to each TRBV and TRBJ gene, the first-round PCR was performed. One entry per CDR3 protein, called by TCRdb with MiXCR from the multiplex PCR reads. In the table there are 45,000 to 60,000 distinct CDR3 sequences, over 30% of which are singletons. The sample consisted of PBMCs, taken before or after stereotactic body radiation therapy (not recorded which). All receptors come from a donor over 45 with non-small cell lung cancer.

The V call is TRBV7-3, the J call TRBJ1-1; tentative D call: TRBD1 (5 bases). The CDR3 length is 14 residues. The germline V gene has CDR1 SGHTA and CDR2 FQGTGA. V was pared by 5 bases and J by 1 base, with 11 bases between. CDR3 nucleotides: TGTGCCAGCAGCCACCGGGGACCGAACACTGAAGCTTTCTTT. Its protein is CASSHRGPNTEAFF.

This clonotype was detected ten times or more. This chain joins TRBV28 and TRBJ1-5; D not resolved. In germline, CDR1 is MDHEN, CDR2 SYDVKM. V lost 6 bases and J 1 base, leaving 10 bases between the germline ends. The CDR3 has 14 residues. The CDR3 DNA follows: TGTGCCAGCAGCATCAACCTAAGCAATCAGCCCCAGCATTTT. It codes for CASSINLSNQPQHF. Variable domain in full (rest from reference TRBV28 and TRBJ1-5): DVKVTQSSRYLVKRTGEKVFLECVQDMDHENMFWYRQDPGLGLRLIYFSYDVKMKEKGDIPEGYSVSREKKERFSLILESASTNQTSMYLCASSINLSNQPQHFGDGTRLSIL.

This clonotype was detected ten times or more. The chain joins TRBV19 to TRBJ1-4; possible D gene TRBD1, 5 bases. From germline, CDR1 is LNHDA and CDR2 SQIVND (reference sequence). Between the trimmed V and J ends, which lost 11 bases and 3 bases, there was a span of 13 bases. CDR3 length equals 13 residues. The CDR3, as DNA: TGTGCCCCCAGGGTGAACCCTAATGAAAAACTGTTTTTT. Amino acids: CAPRVNPNEKLFF.

CDR3 protein: CASSISPGRGGGYEQYF. The CDR3 DNA reads as TGTGCCAGTAGTATATCCCCGGGGAGGGGAGGGGGTTACGAGCAGTACTTC. The chain is built from TRBV19 and TRBJ2-7, with a tentative D call TRBD2 (7 bases). The CDR3 is 17 amino acids. V lost 2 bases to trimming and J lost 4 bases, with 21 bases between them. CDR1 and CDR2 from the germline V gene are LNHDA and SQIVND (reference sequence).

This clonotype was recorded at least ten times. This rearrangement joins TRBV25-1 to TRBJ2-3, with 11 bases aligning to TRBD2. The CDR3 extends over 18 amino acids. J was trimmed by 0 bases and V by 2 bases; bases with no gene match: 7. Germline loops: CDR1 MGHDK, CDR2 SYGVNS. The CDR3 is CASSESSGRGYSTDTQYF. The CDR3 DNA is TGTGCCAGCAGTGAAAGTAGCGGGAGGGGGTATAGCACAGATACGCAGTATTTT.

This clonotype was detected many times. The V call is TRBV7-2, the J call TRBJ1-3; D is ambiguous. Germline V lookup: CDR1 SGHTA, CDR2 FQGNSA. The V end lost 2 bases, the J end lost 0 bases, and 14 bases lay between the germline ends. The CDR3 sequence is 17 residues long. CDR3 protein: CASSLRPFGYSGNTIYF. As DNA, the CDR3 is TGTGCCAGCAGCTTACGCCCCTTCGGGTACTCTGGAAACACCATATATTTT.

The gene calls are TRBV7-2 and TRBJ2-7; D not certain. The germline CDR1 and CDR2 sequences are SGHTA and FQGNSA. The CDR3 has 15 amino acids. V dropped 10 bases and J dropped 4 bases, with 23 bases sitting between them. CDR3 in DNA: TGTGCCAACAGATCCATCGTTGGCCCTGCATACGAGCAGTACTTC. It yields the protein CANRSIVGPAYEQYF.

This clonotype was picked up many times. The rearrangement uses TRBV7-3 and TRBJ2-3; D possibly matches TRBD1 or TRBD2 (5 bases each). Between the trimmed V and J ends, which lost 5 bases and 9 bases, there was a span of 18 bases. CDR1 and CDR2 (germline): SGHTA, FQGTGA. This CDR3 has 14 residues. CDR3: CASSPSGGASTQYF. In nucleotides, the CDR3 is TGTGCCAGCAGCCCCTCGGGTGGGGCTAGCACGCAGTATTTT.